These 23 T cell receptor beta chains share one sample of origin, sequenced in a study of blood T cells in healthy people across ages. It was with a sample-barcoded 5' primer and a J-beta primer mix that a second PCR of roughly 7 to 12 cycles was run. One entry per CDR3 protein, called by TCRdb with MiXCR from the 5' RACE reads. The repertoire consists of hundreds of thousands of distinct CDR3 sequences, with around 43% occurring once and the leading ten covering 30%. What was sequenced was blood. The receptors here all came from a man older than 75 in good health.

The rearrangement uses TRBV11-3 and TRBJ2-2, with D tentatively TRBD2 (5 bases). This CDR3 contains 15 residues. CDR1 is SGHNT, CDR2 YENEEA, per germline. V lost 0 bases and J 3 bases, leaving 8 bases between the germline ends. CDR3 DNA: TGTGCCAGCAGCTTAGAAAGCGGCTACACCGGGGAGCTGTTTTTT. The encoded protein is CASSLESGYTGELFF.

This chain links TRBV19 with TRBJ2-3; TRBD1 matches at 8 bases. The ends lost 9 bases at V and 4 bases at J; junction bases unmatched: 9. The V gene's germline CDR1 is LNHDA and CDR2 SQIVND (reference sequence). The CDR3 has 14 amino acids. The CDR3 region has the DNA TGTGCCAGCACAACAGGGGGTAGCGCAGATACGCAGTATTTT. This sequence encodes CASTTGGSADTQYF.

The J gene is TRBJ2-7, the V gene TRBV4-3, with 8 bases that match TRBD2. CDR1 and CDR2 from the germline V gene are LGHNA and YSLEER. J lost 8 bases, V lost 1 base, and 13 bases had no gene match. The CDR3 covers 16 residues. The CDR3 loop is CASSQGLTGGPLQQYF. The CDR3 DNA reads as TGCGCCAGCAGCCAAGGGTTAACGGGAGGGCCTTTGCAGCAGTACTTC.

This clonotype was seen at least ten times. J is TRBJ2-7 and V is TRBV25-1; D not resolved. The CDR3 contains 14 residues. Germline-derived CDR1 and CDR2 are MGHDK and SYGVNS. V lost 4 bases and J lost 3, with 13 bases in between. The CDR3 spells CASSARRASYEQYF. The CDR3 DNA sequence: TGTGCCAGCAGTGCCCGGAGAGCCAGCTACGAGCAGTACTTC.

The chain employs TRBV4-1 and TRBJ2-1; 7 bases align to TRBD1. The CDR3 loop spans 16 amino acids. Germline assignment: CDR1 MGHRA and CDR2 YSYEKL. Unmatched junction bases numbered 8, after V lost 3 bases and J lost 3 bases. The CDR3 DNA is TGCGCCAGCAGCCAGAGAGGGGGCCTAAACTACAATGAGCAGTTCTTC. Amino acid sequence: CASSQRGGLNYNEQFF.

The J gene is TRBJ2-1, the V gene TRBV30; 14 nucleotides align to TRBD2. Germline V gene data show CDR1 as GTSNPN and CDR2 as SVGIG (reference sequence). The trim removed 0 bases at V and 7 bases at J, leaving 5 bases unmatched. CDR3 length: 16 residues. Here the CDR3 DNA reads TGTGCCTGGAGTGTACTAGGACTAGCGGGAGGTAATGAGCAGTTCTTC. It translates to CAWSVLGLAGGNEQFF.

A few counts support this clonotype. V gene TRBV7-2 combines with J gene TRBJ1-5; D is possibly TRBD1 (6 bases). V lost 4 bases and J 2 bases, leaving 9 bases between the germline ends. The CDR3 has 14 residues. The germline V gene encodes CDR1 SGHTA and CDR2 FQGNSA. This CDR3 is CASSYRDGNQPQHF. CDR3 coding DNA: TGTGCCAGCAGCTACAGGGACGGCAATCAGCCCCAGCATTTT.

This clonotype was counted only a few times. The V and J genes are TRBV11-2 and TRBJ2-7, with D perhaps TRBD1 (5 bases). Trimming left V 3 bases short and J 5 bases short, with 14 bases between. This CDR3 contains 14 residues. Germline assignment: CDR1 SGHAT and CDR2 FQNNGV. The CDR3 sequence is CASSLVAGRNEQYF. The CDR3 nucleotides are TGTGCCAGCAGCTTGGTGGCAGGGCGGAACGAGCAGTACTTC.

This clonotype was seen more than once but under ten times. This chain connects TRBV4-3 to TRBJ1-6; D is unresolved. The CDR3 sequence is 14 residues long. Between the trimmed V and J ends, which lost 4 bases and 4 bases, there was a span of 8 bases. In germline, CDR1 is LGHNA, CDR2 YSLEER. CDR3 protein: CASSLDGYNSPLHF. The DNA of the CDR3 is TGCGCCAGCAGCCTTGACGGATATAATTCACCCCTCCACTTT.

V usage is TRBV7-9 and J usage is TRBJ1-6; D possibly corresponds to TRBD1 (6 bases). Germline V gene lookup returns CDR1 SEHNR and CDR2 FQNEAQ (reference sequence). The CDR3 is 15 residues long. The V end was cut by 4 bases, the J end by 7 bases, with 14 bases between. The CDR3 region has the DNA TGTGCCAGCAGCTCGTTCGGGACAACCAATTCACCCCTCCACTTT. Translating it yields CASSSFGTTNSPLHF.

The V call is TRBV29-1, the J call TRBJ2-1, with TRBD2 identical over 10 bases. The J call may not be correct, given that the DNA end is closer to TRBJ2-7. The CDR3 totals 14 residues. CDR1 is SQVTM and CDR2 is ANQGSEA in the germline V gene. In DNA form, the CDR3 reads TGCAGCGTTGTGACTAGCGGGCGCCCCAATGAGCAGTACTTC. This sequence encodes CSVVTSGRPNEQYF.

This clonotype was detected only a few times. The chain links TRBV2 to TRBJ2-7; TRBD1 is a possible D gene (7 bases). Germline V gene data show CDR1 as SNHLY and CDR2 as FYNNEI. The V end was cut by 5 bases, the J end by 7 bases, with 21 bases between. This CDR3 is 15 amino acids long. The CDR3 here is CASSFAGGGYNEQYF. CDR3 DNA sequence: TGTGCCAGCAGTTTCGCCGGAGGGGGCTACAATGAGCAGTACTTC.

The CDR3 DNA is TGTGCCAGCACGACTAGCTACGAGACCCAGTACTTC. Translating gives CASTTSYETQYF. The J gene is TRBJ2-5, the V gene TRBV25-1, with 7 bases matching TRBD2. The CDR3 loop spans 12 amino acids. Trimming at V came to 7 bases and at J to 5 bases, leaving 4 bases not matched to a gene. Per germline, CDR1 MGHDK and CDR2 SYGVNS. The full variable domain, its missing parts supplied by reference TRBV25-1 and TRBJ2-5, is EADIYQTPRYLVIGTGKKITLECSQTMGHDKMYWYQQDPGMELHLIHYSYGVNSTEKGDLSSESTVSRIRTEHFPLTLESARPSHTSQYLCASTTSYETQYFGPGTRLLVL.

This clonotype was detected many times. The V gene is TRBV29-1, the J gene TRBJ2-4; TRBD2 aligns across 7 bases. V was pared by 4 bases and J by 4 bases, with 7 bases of the junction left unmatched. This CDR3 contains 14 residues. Germline V gives CDR1 SQVTM, CDR2 ANQGSEA. The CDR3 DNA reads as TGCAGCGTTGCCTCTACTAGCGCTAAAAACATTCAGTACTTC. Its translation is CSVASTSAKNIQYF.

V and J are TRBV20-1 and TRBJ1-4; 7 nucleotides line up with TRBD1. Germline V gene lookup returns CDR1 DFQATT and CDR2 SNEGSKA (reference sequence). With 3 bases clipped from V and 0 bases from J, the junction kept 4 bases outside the gene matches. The CDR3 runs to 15 residues. This CDR3 reads CSARAGGATNEKLFF. The CDR3 bases are TGCAGTGCTAGGGCAGGGGGTGCAACTAATGAAAAACTGTTTTTT.

The rearrangement joins TRBV2 to TRBJ2-2; 9 bases are a match to TRBD2. Germline loops: CDR1 SNHLY, CDR2 FYNNEI. Trimming cost V 4 bases and J 6 bases; bases outside gene matches: 3. The CDR3 contains 14 residues. The CDR3 protein is CASSARTSAGELFF. In nucleotides, the CDR3 is TGTGCCAGCAGTGCTAGGACTAGCGCCGGGGAGCTGTTTTTT. Drawing the rest from reference TRBV2 and TRBJ2-2, the complete variable domain is EPEVTQTPSHQVTQMGQEVILRCVPISNHLYFYWYRQILGQKVEFLVSFYNNEISEKSEIFDDQFSVERPDGSNFTLKIRSTKLEDSAMYFCASSARTSAGELFFGEGSRLTVL.

In this sample, this clonotype turned up a few times. This chain uses TRBV11-1 with TRBJ2-1, with D possibly matching TRBD2 (5 bases). Per the germline V gene, CDR1 is SGHAT and CDR2 is FQDESV (reference sequence). This CDR3 is 12 amino acids long. Trimming took off 3 bases at V and 10 bases at J, with 10 bases between the two ends. The DNA of the CDR3 is TGTGCCAGCAGCTTTGTAAGCGGCGAGCAGTTCTTC. This gives the protein CASSFVSGEQFF.

The rearrangement joins TRBV24-1 to TRBJ2-1, with 10 bases that match TRBD1. V shed 2 bases, J shed 6 bases, and the junction held 9 bases outside the gene matches. The length of the CDR3 is 17 residues. From germline, CDR1 is KGHDR and CDR2 SFDVKD. CDR3 in amino acids: CATSDSSWTGGTNEQFF. The DNA of the CDR3 is TGTGCCACCAGTGATTCCTCGTGGACAGGGGGGACCAATGAGCAGTTCTTC.

Details on this clonotype: One base away lies a much larger clone, so this may be a sequencing read error. The chain joins TRBV29-1 to TRBJ2-3; no clear D gene. Germline values: CDR1 SQVTM, CDR2 ANQGSEA. V was cut by 5 bases and J by 2 bases, with 11 bases left in between. The CDR3 runs to 13 residues. The CDR3 sequence: CSVLQRPTDTQYF. CDR3 DNA: TGCAGCGTTTTACAGAGGCCCACAGATACGCAGTATTTT.

V usage is TRBV6-4 and J usage is TRBJ2-4, with 7 bases fitting TRBD2. V dropped 6 bases and J dropped 4; count of bases not matched to a gene: 15. The CDR3 sequence is 17 residues long. Germline lookup yields CDR1 MRHNA and CDR2 SNTAGT. CDR3 amino acids: CASSDKPLGLRKNIQYF. CDR3 in DNA: TGTGCCAGCAGCGACAAACCTCTGGGACTAAGAAAAAACATTCAGTACTTC.

Only a few counts were recorded for this clonotype. This chain uses TRBV29-1 with TRBJ1-4; D remains unclear. V was cut by 7 bases and J by 0 bases, with 9 bases left in between. Germline V gene sequence: CDR1 SQVTM, CDR2 ANQGSEA. This CDR3 contains 13 residues. In DNA form, the CDR3 reads TGCAGCGCCGGGCGGGCAACTAATGAAAAACTGTTTTTT. Translated: CSAGRATNEKLFF.

This clonotype was seen repeatedly, ten times or more. This chain joins TRBV7-2 and TRBJ1-2; D is ambiguous. The CDR3 extends over 17 amino acids. Trimming removed 5 bases at V and 1 base at J, with 20 bases between. Per germline, CDR1 SGHTA and CDR2 FQGNSA. The CDR3 DNA is TGTGCCAGCAGCACCAGACTTGGCGGCGGAAATAACTATGGCTACACCTTC. Translated, it gives CASSTRLGGGNNYGYTF. Together with reference TRBV7-2 and TRBJ1-2, the CDR3 gives the full variable domain: GAGVSQSPSNKVTEKGKDVELRCDPISGHTALYWYRQSLGQGLEFLIYFQGNSAPDKSGLPSDRFSAERTGGSVSTLTIQRTQQEDSAVYLCASSTRLGGGNNYGYTFGSGTRLTVV.

This clonotype was observed a handful of times. The rearrangement uses TRBV6-2 or TRBV6-3 and TRBJ1-1; D unclear. Germline V lookup: CDR1 MNHEY, CDR2 SVGEGT. The CDR3 totals 14 residues. V lost 2 bases to trimming and J lost 1 base, with 8 bases between them. The CDR3 loop reads CASSYRTTNTEAFF. The CDR3 DNA follows: TGTGCCAGCAGTTACCGTACAACGAACACTGAAGCTTTCTTT.